A selection of T cell receptor beta chains follows, all from one sample in a study of control samples from healthy donors and cancer patients. Libraries were prepared by immunoSEQ multiplex PCR; TCRdb keeps only in-frame clonotypes and omits some of them. Here the sample spans 160,000 or so clones, nearly 96% being singletons. The sample taken for sequencing was blood. The receptors shown here come from a woman aged 25 to 39 in good health. CDR3s include the opening cysteine and the closing phenylalanine or tryptophan. Size is omitted from some rows. Given values are once, few, many or a class for expanded clones.

clone size	J gene	V gene	CDR3 protein
-	TRBJ2-7	TRBV28	CASSSNRQPGYEQYF
-	TRBJ2-1	TRBV14	CASSQDLENEQFF
once	TRBJ2-7	TRBV7-8	CASSSTGLADSYEQYF
-	TRBJ2-5	TRBV6-5	CASSESRTAQETQYF
-	TRBJ1-4	TRBV30	CAWSPYQGFTNEKLFF
-	TRBJ2-2	TRBV6-5	CASSYDGDWNTGELFF
-	TRBJ2-7	TRBV5-1	CASSLDTSGRAYEQYF
-	TRBJ1-1	TRBV28	CASSTLRQGAPGTEAFF
-	TRBJ2-5	TRBV10-2	CASKGLAGGRETQYF
-	TRBJ2-5	TRBV5-4	CASRGGTAQETQYF
-	TRBJ2-3	TRBV7-9	CASSPSGAPLTDTQYF
-	TRBJ2-1	TRBV28	CASSFLGKKRGGPSYNEQFF
-	TRBJ2-7	TRBV28	CASSLPGQGYEQYF
-	TRBJ2-1	TRBV2	CASSEGLLGDGEQFF
-	TRBJ2-7	TRBV2	CASSEARLLRNEQYF
-	TRBJ2-5	TRBV7-9	CASSSQGSSGRADNF
-	TRBJ1-2	TRBV18	CASSPQSSNYGYTF
-	TRBJ2-5	TRBV6-6	CASRGPGGDETQYF
-	TRBJ2-1	TRBV7-9	CASSSTVTSATNEQFF
-	TRBJ1-2	TRBV28	CASSFGTLNNYGYTF
-	TRBJ2-5	TRBV5-4	CASSFGTQIQETQYF
-	TRBJ1-1	TRBV27	CASSVAGGHILMNTEAFF
-	TRBJ1-2	TRBV7-9	CASSPGTARYTF
few	TRBJ1-4	TRBV6-2/TRBV6-3	CASSYSAATNEKLFF
-	TRBJ1-4	TRBV5-5	CASSRQGMYTNEKLFF
-	TRBJ1-1	TRBV15	CATSRAGKGRGFF
-	TRBJ1-5	TRBV18	CASSPRGAASNQPQHF
-	TRBJ1-1	TRBV6-5	CASNGPGTEAFF
-	TRBJ1-1	TRBV4-2	CASSAGEGMNTEAFF
-	TRBJ1-6	TRBV28	CASSFGGAHNSPLHF
-	TRBJ2-1	TRBV5-1	CASSLTSGSNEQFF
-	TRBJ2-7	TRBV19	CASSRSGRLQYF
-	TRBJ2-1	TRBV30	CAWTRGLAFNEQFF
-	TRBJ1-2	TRBV12-3/TRBV12-4	CASSLSENYGYTF
-	TRBJ2-7	TRBV7-3	CASSPGGGTAYEQYF
-	TRBJ1-2	TRBV7-9	CASSPTTGALNYGYTF
-	TRBJ1-2	TRBV12-3/TRBV12-4	CASSSGGAYGYTF
-	TRBJ2-2	TRBV6-1	CASSEDGLGTGELFF
-	TRBJ1-5	TRBV19	CASSPRDRNQPQHF
medium-sized	TRBJ2-6	TRBV6-1	CASSEGASGANVLTF
-	TRBJ1-5	TRBV28	CASRSLDRGDYSNQPQHF
-	TRBJ2-2	TRBV11-3	CASSLRGGGPGLFF
-	TRBJ2-3	TRBV5-4	CASSLEGSNTQYF
-	TRBJ2-3	TRBV14	CASGLRGTDTQYF
-	TRBJ1-2	TRBV27	CASSFGGTNYGYTF
-	TRBJ1-2	TRBV19	CASSVSRTNYGYTF